One sample yielded the 11 T cell receptor beta chains listed below, sequenced in a study of OX40 agonist ivuxolimab in advanced cancers. Data came from immunoSEQ multiplex PCR; TCRdb stores just in-frame clones and leaves some out. The table includes tens of thousands of clones, 82% detected once. The specimen comprised CD4+ or CD8+ T cells sorted from blood, sampled in a trial of the OX40 agonist ivuxolimab. The origin of the receptors is an adult with an advanced solid tumor such as melanoma, head and neck, liver or kidney cancer.

The genes are TRBV4-2 and TRBJ1-1, with no clear D. The CDR3 is 14 amino acids. Germline V CDR1 and CDR2: LGHNA, YNFKEQ. V shed 3 bases and J shed 5 bases, with 13 bases lying between them. Written as DNA, the CDR3 is TGTGCCAGCAGCCAGGAGACTGTTAAAACTGAAGCTTTCTTT. Translated: CASSQETVKTEAFF.

J is TRBJ2-1 and V is TRBV2; weak D call: TRBD1 (6 bases). CDR1 is SNHLY, CDR2 FYNNEI, per germline. CDR3 length: 13 residues. V gave up 3 bases and J gave up 6 bases, with 9 bases separating them. The CDR3 loop reads CASSEQGLNEQFF. CDR3 bases: TGTGCCAGCAGTGAGCAGGGGCTCAATGAGCAGTTCTTC.

The chain joins TRBV4-3 to TRBJ2-2; TRBD2 agrees at 11 bases. This CDR3 has 20 residues. Germline CDR1 LGHNA, CDR2 YSLEER. J lost 7 bases, V lost 1 base, and 17 bases had no gene match. For the CDR3, the DNA is TGCGCCAGCAGCCAAGCAGGGACTAGCGGACCCTACGGGGGGGTCGGGGAGCTGTTTTTT. Translating it yields CASSQAGTSGPYGGVGELFF.

This sequence joins TRBV7-7 and TRBJ2-1; 7 bases align to TRBD1. Germline V lookup: CDR1 SSHAT, CDR2 FNYEAQ (reference sequence). J lost 7 bases, V lost 5 bases, and 5 bases had no gene match. The length of the CDR3 is 13 residues. For the CDR3, the DNA is TGTGCCAGCAGCGACAGGGTGGGGAATGAGCAGTTCTTC. Translating it yields CASSDRVGNEQFF.

The chain couples TRBV7-2 to TRBJ2-3; 7 bases match TRBD2. The germline CDR1 and CDR2 sequences are SGHTA and FQGNSA. This CDR3 is 15 amino acids long. V gave up 2 bases and J gave up 6 bases; unmatched junction bases: 8. This CDR3 reads CASSLPAGPSDTQYF. CDR3 bases: TGTGCCAGCAGCTTACCAGCGGGGCCCAGTGATACGCAGTATTTT.

This clone showed up just a few times. J is TRBJ1-1 and V is TRBV4-3; D remains unclear. In germline, CDR1 is LGHNA, CDR2 YSLEER. The CDR3 covers 13 residues. V lost 1 base, J lost 1 base, and 4 bases lay in between. In DNA, the CDR3 is TGCGCCAGCAGCCAAGCCCGGAACACTGAAGCTTTCTTT. Its protein is CASSQARNTEAFF.

The rearrangement uses TRBV7-8 and TRBJ2-1; 13 positions agree with TRBD2. The V segment lost 3 bases and the J segment 3 bases; nucleotides outside the gene matches: 5. The CDR3 consists of 17 residues. CDR1 is SGHVS and CDR2 is FQNEAQ in the germline V gene. CDR3 nucleotide sequence: TGTGCCAGCAGCTTTATCCGGACTAGCGGGGGCTACAATGAGCAGTTCTTC. Protein product: CASSFIRTSGGYNEQFF. Drawing the rest from reference TRBV7-8 and TRBJ2-1, the complete variable domain is GAGVSQSPRYKVAKRGQDVALRCDPISGHVSLFWYQQALGQGPEFLTYFQNEAQLDKSGLPSDRFFAERPEGSVSTLKIQRTQQEDSAVYLCASSFIRTSGGYNEQFFGPGTRLTVL.

This clone was picked up one time. This sequence joins TRBV30 and TRBJ2-1; D uncertain. V was trimmed by 1 base and J by 2 bases, leaving 9 bases between them. Germline CDR1 is GTSNPN and CDR2 is SVGIG (reference sequence). The CDR3 spans 14 residues. CDR3 in amino acids: CAWSGPGPYNEQFF. The CDR3 DNA is TGTGCCTGGAGTGGGCCAGGACCCTACAATGAGCAGTTCTTC.

The rearrangement joins TRBV19 to TRBJ1-6; TRBD1 matches at 7 bases. Germline V lookup: CDR1 LNHDA, CDR2 SQIVND (reference sequence). The CDR3 is 15 residues long. Trimming took 8 bases from V and 10 from J; bases not matched to a gene: 14. Here the CDR3 DNA reads TGTGCCAGTTCCGCGGGGGCAGGGGGGAGGTCACCCCTCCACTTT. Its translation is CASSAGAGGRSPLHF.

The V gene is TRBV10-3, the J gene TRBJ1-3, with D perhaps matching TRBD1 (5 bases). Trimming stripped 3 bases from V and 6 bases from J, with 18 bases between. The CDR3 totals 16 residues. Germline-derived CDR1 and CDR2 are ENHRY and SYGVKD. The CDR3 spells CAISDVGLGGVNTIYF. The CDR3 nucleotides are TGTGCCATCAGTGACGTGGGGCTTGGGGGGGTAAACACCATATATTTT.

The gene calls are TRBV7-8 and TRBJ1-6; 7 bases align to TRBD1. V shed 4 bases, J shed 9 bases, and the junction held 9 bases outside the gene matches. This CDR3 contains 15 residues. CDR1 and CDR2 (germline): SGHVS, FQNEAQ. CDR3 residues: CASSSGQRRGSPLHF. CDR3 nucleotides: TGTGCCAGCAGCTCGGGACAGCGGAGGGGTTCACCCCTCCACTTT.